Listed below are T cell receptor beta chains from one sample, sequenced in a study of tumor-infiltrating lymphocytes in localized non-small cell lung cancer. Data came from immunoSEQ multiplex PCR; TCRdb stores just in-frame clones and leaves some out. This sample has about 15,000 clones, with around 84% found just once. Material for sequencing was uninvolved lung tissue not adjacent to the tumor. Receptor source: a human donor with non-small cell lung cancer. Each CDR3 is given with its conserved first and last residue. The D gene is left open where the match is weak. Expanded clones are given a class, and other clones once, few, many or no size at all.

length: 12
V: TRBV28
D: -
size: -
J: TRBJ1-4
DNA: TGTGCCAGCGGAGTCACTAATGAAAAACTGTTTTTT
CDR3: CASGVTNEKLFF

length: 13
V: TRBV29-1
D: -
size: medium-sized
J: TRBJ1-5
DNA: TGCAGCGTTGCCAGGGCCCGAAATCAGCCCCAGCATTTT
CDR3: CSVARARNQPQHF

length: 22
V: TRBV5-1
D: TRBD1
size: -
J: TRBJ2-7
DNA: TGCGCCAGCAGCTTGGGGGGAGTTAAGTGGACAGGGGAACAGTTATTGGGGTACGAGCAGTACTTC
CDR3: CASSLGGVKWTGEQLLGYEQYF

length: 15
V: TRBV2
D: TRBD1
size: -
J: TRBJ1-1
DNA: TGTGCCAGCAGTGAAGTTGAGGGGGCGAACACTGAAGCTTTCTTT
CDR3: CASSEVEGANTEAFF

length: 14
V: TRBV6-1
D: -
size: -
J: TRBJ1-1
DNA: TGTGCCAGCAGTGAACAGGGAGAGGATACTGAAGCTTTCTTT
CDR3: CASSEQGEDTEAFF

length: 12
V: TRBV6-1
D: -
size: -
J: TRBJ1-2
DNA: TGTGCCAGCAGTGAGGCGGGGAATGGCTACACCTTC
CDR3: CASSEAGNGYTF

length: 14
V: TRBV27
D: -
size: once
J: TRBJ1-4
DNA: TGTGCCAGCAGTCGAACAGGGCCGGGAGAAAAACTGTTTTTT
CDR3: CASSRTGPGEKLFF

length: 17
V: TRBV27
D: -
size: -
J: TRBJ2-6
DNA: TGTGCCAGCAGGCGAAGGGGACAACTCTCTGGGGCCAACGTCCTGACTTTC
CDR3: CASRRRGQLSGANVLTF

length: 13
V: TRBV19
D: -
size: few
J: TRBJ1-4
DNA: TGTGCCAGTAGTACGTTCCGAAAAGAAAAACTGTTTTTT
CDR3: CASSTFRKEKLFF

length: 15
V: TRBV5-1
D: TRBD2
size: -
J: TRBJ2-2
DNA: TGCGCCAGCAGCTCCCTGGCGGGAGGTACCGGGGAGCTGTTTTTT
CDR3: CASSSLAGGTGELFF

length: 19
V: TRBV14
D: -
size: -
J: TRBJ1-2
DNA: TGTGCCAGCAGCCAAGATCCGGCGCGTTGGTCCCCCGATAACTATGGCTACACCTTC
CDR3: CASSQDPARWSPDNYGYTF

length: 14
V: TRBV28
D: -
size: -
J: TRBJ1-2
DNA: TGTGCCAGCATCTCTGGAATCAGGGCTGACGGCTACACCTTC
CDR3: CASISGIRADGYTF

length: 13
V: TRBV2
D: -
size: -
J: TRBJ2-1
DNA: TGTGCCAGCAGTGAAAGGCAGAACAATGAGCAGTTCTTC
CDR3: CASSERQNNEQFF

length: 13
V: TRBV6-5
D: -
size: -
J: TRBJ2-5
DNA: TGTGCCAGCAGTTCCCAGGTTCAAGAGACCCAGTACTTC
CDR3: CASSSQVQETQYF

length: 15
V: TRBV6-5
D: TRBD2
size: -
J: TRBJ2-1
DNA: TGTGCCAGCAGTTCCTGGACTAGCGGGAGTAATGAGCAGTTCTTC
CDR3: CASSSWTSGSNEQFF

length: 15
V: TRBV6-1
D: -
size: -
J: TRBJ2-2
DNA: TGTGCCAGCAGTGGCCTCGGACAGTCCACCGGGGAGCTGTTTTTT
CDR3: CASSGLGQSTGELFF

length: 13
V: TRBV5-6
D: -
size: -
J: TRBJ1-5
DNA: TGTGCCAGCAGCTTGGGGTTGAGTCAGCCCCAGCATTTT
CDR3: CASSLGLSQPQHF